This TCR beta chain is from a study of T cells in Graves' hyperthyroidism and ophthalmopathy. Findings and caveats of the study: Most thyroid-expanded clonotypes above 0.001 were also found in blood. Ophthalmopathy was predicted by the model a median of approximately six months ahead of onset. Stable hyperthyroidism was separated from ophthalmopathy by a model based on 13 V-J features.

Clinical symptoms, serum thyroxine and TRAb, thyroid ultrasound and orbital computed tomography together formed the diagnostic basis. This clonotype was seen once. The antigen is undetermined. RNA transcripts gave rise to amplified TCR beta CDR3 regions. The HTBI primer set was used in a first-round RT-PCR of the TCR CDR3. MiXCR was run by TCRdb on the multiplex PCR reads, yielding one entry per CDR3 protein. The data hold 640,000 or so distinct CDR3 sequences, with roughly 15% observed a single time. The specimen was blood. The clonotype originates from a woman aged 35 to 49 with Graves' ophthalmopathy.

The CDR3 sequence is CSAFPGGMRETQYF. CDR3 nucleotides: TGCAGTGCCTTCCCCGGGGGAATGAGGGAGACCCAGTACTTC. The rearrangement uses TRBV20-1 and TRBJ2-5; D might be TRBD2 (6 bases). The CDR3 is 14 amino acids. V lost 6 bases and J 5 bases, leaving 19 bases between the germline ends. Germline CDR1 and CDR2: DFQATT and SNEGSKA (reference sequence).